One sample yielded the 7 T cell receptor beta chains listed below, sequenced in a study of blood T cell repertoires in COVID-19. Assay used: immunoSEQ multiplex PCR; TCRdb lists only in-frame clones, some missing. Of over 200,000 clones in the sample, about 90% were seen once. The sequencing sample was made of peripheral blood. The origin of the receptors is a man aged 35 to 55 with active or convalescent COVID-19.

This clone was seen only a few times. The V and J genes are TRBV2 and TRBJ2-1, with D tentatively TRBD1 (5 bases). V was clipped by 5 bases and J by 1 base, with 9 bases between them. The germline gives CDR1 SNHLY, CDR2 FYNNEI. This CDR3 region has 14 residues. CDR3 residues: CASSPGSSYNEQFF. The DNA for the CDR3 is TGTGCCAGCAGTCCAGGGTCGTCCTACAATGAGCAGTTCTTC.

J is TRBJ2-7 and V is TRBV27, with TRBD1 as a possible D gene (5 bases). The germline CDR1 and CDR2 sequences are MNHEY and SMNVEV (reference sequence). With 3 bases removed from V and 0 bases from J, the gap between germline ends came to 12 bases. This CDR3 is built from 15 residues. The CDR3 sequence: CASSFVTGGSYEQYF. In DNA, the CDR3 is TGTGCCAGCAGTTTTGTTACAGGCGGCTCCTACGAGCAGTACTTC.

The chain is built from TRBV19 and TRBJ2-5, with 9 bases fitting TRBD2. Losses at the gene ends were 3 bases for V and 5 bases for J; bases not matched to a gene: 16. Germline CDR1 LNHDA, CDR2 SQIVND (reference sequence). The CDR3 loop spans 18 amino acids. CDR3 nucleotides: TGTGCCAGTAGTATTTGGTGGACTAGCGAGGAGGAGGAGGAGACCCAGTACTTC. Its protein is CASSIWWTSEEEEETQYF. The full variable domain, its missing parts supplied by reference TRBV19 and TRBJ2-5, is DGGITQSPKYLFRKEGQNVTLSCEQNLNHDAMYWYRQDPGQGLRLIYYSQIVNDFQKGDIAEGYSVSREKKESFPLTVTSAQKNPTAFYLCASSIWWTSEEEEETQYFGPGTRLLVL.

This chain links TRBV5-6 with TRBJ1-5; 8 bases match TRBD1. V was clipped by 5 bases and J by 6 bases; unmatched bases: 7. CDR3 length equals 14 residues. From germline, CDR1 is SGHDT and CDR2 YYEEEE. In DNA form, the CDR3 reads TGTGCCAGCAGGCAAGGACAGGGAAGTCAGCCCCAGCATTTT. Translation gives CASRQGQGSQPQHF.

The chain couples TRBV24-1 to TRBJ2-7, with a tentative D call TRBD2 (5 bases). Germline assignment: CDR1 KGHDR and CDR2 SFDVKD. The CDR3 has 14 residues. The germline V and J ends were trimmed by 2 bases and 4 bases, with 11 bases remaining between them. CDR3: CATSDSLRGYEQYF. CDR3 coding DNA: TGTGCCACCAGTGATTCCCTTCGGGGTTACGAGCAGTACTTC.

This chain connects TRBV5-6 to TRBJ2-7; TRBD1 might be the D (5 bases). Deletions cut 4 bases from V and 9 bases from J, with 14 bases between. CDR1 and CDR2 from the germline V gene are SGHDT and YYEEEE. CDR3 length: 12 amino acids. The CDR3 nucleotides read TGTGCCAGCAGCAAAGGGGAAGCCGGGCAGTACTTC. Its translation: CASSKGEAGQYF. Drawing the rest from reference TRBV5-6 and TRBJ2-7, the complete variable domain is DAGVTQSPTHLIKTRGQQVTLRCSPKSGHDTVSWYQQALGQGPQFIFQYYEEEERQRGNFPDRFSGHQFPNYSSELNVNALLLGDSALYLCASSKGEAGQYFGPGTRLTVT.

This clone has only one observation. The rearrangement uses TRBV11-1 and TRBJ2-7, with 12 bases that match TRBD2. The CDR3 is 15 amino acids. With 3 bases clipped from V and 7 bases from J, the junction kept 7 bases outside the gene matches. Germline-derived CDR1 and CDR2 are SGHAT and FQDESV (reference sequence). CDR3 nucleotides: TGTGCCAGCAGCTTCCTAGCGGGAGGGCCGGGTGAGCAGTACTTC. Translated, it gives CASSFLAGGPGEQYF.